The text below deals with one TCR beta chain. The authors' processing: By means of reference gene primer amplification, nucleated cell counts were estimated. Libraries were prepared by immunoSEQ multiplex PCR; TCRdb keeps only in-frame clonotypes and omits some of them. V, J and clone size are those of that table, while D and trimming were read from the DNA. Counted here are approximately 76,000 clones, roughly 77% occurring once; the ten biggest clones make up roughly a third. This entry comes from a study of blood T cell repertoires in COVID-19. Germline V gives CDR1 SGHRS, CDR2 YFSETQ. The CDR3 sequence is 14 residues long. J lost 6 bases, V lost 4 bases, and 6 bases had no gene match.

The TCR was taken from a woman between 65 and 79 years old with acute or convalescent COVID-19. The chain uses TRBV5-1 and TRBJ2-3; 9 nucleotides agree with TRBD1. The sequenced sample consisted of peripheral blood. The CDR3 sequence: CASSQDRGSDTQYF. The CDR3 DNA follows: TGCGCCAGCAGCCAAGACAGGGGGTCGGATACGCAGTATTTT.